This TCR beta chain was found in a study of blood T cell repertoires in COVID-19. Study in general: The origin of the acute and convalescent COVID-19 samples was the United States, Italy and Spain. In each case, the material was cDNA or gDNA derived from T cells, B-cell-depleted T cells, or PBMCs.

Authors' data handling: Estimated nucleated cell counts came from reference gene primer amplification. Measured with immunoSEQ multiplex PCR; TCRdb has only the in-frame clones, and not every one. That table supplies the V and J calls and clone size; D and trimming were determined from the DNA. The data contain approximately 200,000 clones, more than 80% of them seen just once; the ten biggest clones take up roughly 10%. The CDR3 length is 18 residues. J is TRBJ1-2 and V is TRBV21-1; the table calls TRBD1, which could not be checked here. TRBV21-1 is a pseudogene locus. This clonotype originated in a woman older than 75 with acute or convalescent COVID-19. Material: peripheral blood. The CDR3 sequence: CASSKSPRRRTGSYGYTF. For the CDR3, the DNA is TGTGCCAGCAGCAAGTCCCCCCGGCGACGGACAGGGTCCTATGGCTACACCTTC.